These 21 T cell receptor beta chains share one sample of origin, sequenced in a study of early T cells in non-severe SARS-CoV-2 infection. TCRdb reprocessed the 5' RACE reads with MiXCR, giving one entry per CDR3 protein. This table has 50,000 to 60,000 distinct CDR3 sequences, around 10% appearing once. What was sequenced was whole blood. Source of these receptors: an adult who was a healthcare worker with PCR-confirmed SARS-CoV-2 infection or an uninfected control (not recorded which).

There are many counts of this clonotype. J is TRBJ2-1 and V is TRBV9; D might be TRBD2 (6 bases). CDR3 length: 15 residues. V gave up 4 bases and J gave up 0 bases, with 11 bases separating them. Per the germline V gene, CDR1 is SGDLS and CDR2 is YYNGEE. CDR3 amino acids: CASSSGVSSYNEQFF. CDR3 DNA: TGTGCCAGCAGCTCGGGGGTTAGCTCCTACAATGAGCAGTTCTTC.

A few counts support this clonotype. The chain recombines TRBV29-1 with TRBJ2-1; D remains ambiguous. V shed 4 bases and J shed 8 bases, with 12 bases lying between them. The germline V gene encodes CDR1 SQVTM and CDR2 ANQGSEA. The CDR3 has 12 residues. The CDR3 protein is CSVVMVGYEQFF. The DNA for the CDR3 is TGCAGCGTTGTCATGGTTGGTTATGAGCAGTTCTTC.

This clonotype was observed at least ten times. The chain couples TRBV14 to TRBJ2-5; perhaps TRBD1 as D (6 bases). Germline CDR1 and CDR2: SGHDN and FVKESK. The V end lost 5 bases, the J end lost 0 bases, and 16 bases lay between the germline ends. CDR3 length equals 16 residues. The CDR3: CASSYSTGTYQETQYF. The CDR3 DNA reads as TGTGCCAGCAGCTACTCGACAGGAACGTACCAAGAGACCCAGTACTTC.

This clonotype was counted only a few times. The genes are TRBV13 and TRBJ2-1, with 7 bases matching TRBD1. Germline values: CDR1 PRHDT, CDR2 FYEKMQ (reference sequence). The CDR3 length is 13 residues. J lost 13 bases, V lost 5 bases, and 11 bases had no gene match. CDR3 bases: TGTGCCAGCAGCCCGCCGACAGGGTCCCCCCAGTTCTTC. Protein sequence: CASSPPTGSPQFF. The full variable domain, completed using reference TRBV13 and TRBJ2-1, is AAGVIQSPRHLIKEKRETATLKCYPIPRHDTVYWYQQGPGQDPQFLISFYEKMQSDKGSIPDRFSAQQFSDYHSELNMSSLELGDSALYFCASSPPTGSPQFFGPGTRLTVL.

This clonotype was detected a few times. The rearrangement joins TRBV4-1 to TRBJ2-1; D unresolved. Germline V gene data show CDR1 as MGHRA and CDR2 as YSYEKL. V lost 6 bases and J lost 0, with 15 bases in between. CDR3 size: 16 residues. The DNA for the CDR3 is TGCGCCAGCAGGCAGGCGGCCGAGATCTCCTACAATGAGCAGTTCTTC. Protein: CASRQAAEISYNEQFF.

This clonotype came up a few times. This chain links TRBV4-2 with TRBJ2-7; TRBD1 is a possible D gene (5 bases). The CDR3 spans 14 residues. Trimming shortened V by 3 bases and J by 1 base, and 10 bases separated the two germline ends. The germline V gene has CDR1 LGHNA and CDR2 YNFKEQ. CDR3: CASSQTDKSYEQYF. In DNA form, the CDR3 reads TGTGCCAGCAGCCAGACGGACAAATCCTACGAGCAGTACTTC.

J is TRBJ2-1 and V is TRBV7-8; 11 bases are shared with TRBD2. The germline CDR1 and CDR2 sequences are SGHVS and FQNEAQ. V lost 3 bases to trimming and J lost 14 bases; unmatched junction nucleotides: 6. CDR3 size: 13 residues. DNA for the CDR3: TGTGCCAGCAGCTTGAGCCTAGCGGGGGGTGAGTTCTTC. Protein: CASSLSLAGGEFF.

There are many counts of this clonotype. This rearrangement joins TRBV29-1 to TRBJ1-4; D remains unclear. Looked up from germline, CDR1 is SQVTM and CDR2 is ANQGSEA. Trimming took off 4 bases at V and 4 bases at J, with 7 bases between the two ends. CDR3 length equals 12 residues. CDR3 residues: CSVGADNEKLFF. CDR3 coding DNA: TGCAGCGTTGGGGCGGATAATGAAAAACTGTTTTTT.

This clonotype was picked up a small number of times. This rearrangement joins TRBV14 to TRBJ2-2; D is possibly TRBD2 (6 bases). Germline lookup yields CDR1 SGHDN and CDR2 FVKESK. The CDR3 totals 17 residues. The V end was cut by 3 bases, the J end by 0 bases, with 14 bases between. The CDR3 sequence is CASSHRQGTPNTGELFF. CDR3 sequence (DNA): TGTGCCAGCAGCCATCGGCAAGGGACTCCGAACACCGGGGAGCTGTTTTTT.

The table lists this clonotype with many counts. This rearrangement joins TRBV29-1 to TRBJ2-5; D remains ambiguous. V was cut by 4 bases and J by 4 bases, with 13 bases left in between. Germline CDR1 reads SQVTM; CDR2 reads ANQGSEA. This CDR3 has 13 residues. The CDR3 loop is CSVAVSVRETQYF. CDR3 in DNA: TGCAGCGTTGCCGTATCAGTTCGAGAGACCCAGTACTTC.

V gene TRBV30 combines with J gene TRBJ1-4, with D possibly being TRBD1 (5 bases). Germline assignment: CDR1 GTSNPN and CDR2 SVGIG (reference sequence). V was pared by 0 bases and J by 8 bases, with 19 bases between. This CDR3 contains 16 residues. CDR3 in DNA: TGTGCCTGGAGTGTAGAACCGGGCCCGCCAGGGGAAAAACTGTTTTTT. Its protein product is CAWSVEPGPPGEKLFF.

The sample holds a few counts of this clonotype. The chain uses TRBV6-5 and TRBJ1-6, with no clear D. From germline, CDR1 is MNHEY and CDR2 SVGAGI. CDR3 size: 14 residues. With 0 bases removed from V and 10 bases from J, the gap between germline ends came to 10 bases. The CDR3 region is CASSYSGSWSPLHF. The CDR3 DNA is TGTGCCAGCAGTTACTCGGGGTCGTGGTCACCCCTCCACTTT.

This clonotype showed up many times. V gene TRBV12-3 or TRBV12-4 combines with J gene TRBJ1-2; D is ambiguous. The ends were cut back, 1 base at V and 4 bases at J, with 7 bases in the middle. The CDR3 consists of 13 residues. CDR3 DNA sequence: TGTGCCAGCAGTTTAGGGGGAATCTATGGCTACACCTTC. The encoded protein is CASSLGGIYGYTF.

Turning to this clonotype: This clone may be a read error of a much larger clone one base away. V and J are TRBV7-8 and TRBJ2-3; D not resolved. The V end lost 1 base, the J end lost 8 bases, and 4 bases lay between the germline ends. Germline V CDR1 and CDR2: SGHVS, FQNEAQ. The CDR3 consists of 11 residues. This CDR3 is CASSLGGTQYF. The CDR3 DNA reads TGTGCCAGCAGCTTAGGGGGTACGCAGTATTTT.

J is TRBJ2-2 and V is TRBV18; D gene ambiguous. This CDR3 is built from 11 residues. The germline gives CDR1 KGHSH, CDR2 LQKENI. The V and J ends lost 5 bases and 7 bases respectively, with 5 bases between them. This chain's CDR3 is CASSGIGELFF. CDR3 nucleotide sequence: TGTGCCAGCTCAGGGATCGGGGAGCTGTTTTTT. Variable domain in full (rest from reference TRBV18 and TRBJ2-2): NAGVMQNPRHLVRRRGQEARLRCSPMKGHSHVYWYRQLPEEGLKFMVYLQKENIIDESGMPKERFSAEFPKEGPSILRIQQVVRGDSAAYFCASSGIGELFFGEGSRLTVL.

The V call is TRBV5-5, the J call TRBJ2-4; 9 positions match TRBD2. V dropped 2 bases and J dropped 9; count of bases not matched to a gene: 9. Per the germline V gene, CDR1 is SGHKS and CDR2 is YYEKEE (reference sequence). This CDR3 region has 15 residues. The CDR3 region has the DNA TGTGCCAGCAGCTTCGTTCTAGCGGGATGGGTCATTCAGTACTTC. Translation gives CASSFVLAGWVIQYF.

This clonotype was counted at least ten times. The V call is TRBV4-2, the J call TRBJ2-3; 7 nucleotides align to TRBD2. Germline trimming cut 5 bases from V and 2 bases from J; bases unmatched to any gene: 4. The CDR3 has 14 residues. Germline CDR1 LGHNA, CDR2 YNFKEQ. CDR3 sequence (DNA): TGTGCCAGCAGCTTAGGACTAGTCACAGATACGCAGTATTTT. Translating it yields CASSLGLVTDTQYF.

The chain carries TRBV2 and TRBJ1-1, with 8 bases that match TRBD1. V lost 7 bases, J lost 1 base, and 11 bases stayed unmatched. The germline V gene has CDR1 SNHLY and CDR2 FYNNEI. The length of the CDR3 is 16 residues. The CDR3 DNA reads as TGTGCCAGCACCCGCAGGGGGCAGGGAGAGAACACTGAAGCTTTCTTT. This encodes CASTRRGQGENTEAFF. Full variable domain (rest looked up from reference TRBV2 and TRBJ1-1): EPEVTQTPSHQVTQMGQEVILRCVPISNHLYFYWYRQILGQKVEFLVSFYNNEISEKSEIFDDQFSVERPDGSNFTLKIRSTKLEDSAMYFCASTRRGQGENTEAFFGQGTRLTVV.

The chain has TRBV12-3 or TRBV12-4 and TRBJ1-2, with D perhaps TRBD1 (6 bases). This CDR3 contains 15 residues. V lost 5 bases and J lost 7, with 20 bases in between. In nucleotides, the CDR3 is TGTGCCAGCAGTCCCATTTCGGGGGCGCTTATTGGCTACACCTTC. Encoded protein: CASSPISGALIGYTF.

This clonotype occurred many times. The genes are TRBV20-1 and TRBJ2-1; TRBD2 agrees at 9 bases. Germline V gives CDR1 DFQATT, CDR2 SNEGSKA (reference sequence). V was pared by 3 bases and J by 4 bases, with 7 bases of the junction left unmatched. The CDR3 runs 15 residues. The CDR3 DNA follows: TGCAGTGCTAGCTCCAGCGGGGGGACGTACAATGAGCAGTTCTTC. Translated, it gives CSASSSGGTYNEQFF.

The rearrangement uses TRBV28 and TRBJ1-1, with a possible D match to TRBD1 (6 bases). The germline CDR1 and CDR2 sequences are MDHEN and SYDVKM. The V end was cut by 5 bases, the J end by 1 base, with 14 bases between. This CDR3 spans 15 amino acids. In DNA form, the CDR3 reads TGTGCCAGCAGTCGGACGGGGGCGCCGAACACTGAAGCTTTCTTT. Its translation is CASSRTGAPNTEAFF.